What follows are 21 T cell receptor beta chains derived from one specimen sequenced in a study of CD8 T cells in Susac syndrome. With random hexamers, reverse transcription was performed on roughly 0.45 to 1 ug of RNA. TCRdb itself ran the immunoSEQ multiplex PCR reads through MiXCR, one entry per CDR3 protein. The sample includes around 120,000 distinct CDR3 sequences, approximately 93% of them seen just once. The source material was CD4+ T cells from PBMCs. The receptors originated from a human donor with multiple sclerosis.

J is TRBJ2-7 and V is TRBV28; D gene uncertain. This CDR3 region has 14 residues. Germline V gene data show CDR1 as MDHEN and CDR2 as SYDVKM. V lost 6 bases, J lost 3 bases, and 15 bases lay in between. The CDR3: CASRVTLSLYEQYF. For the CDR3, the DNA is TGTGCCAGCAGGGTGACGTTGTCCCTCTACGAGCAGTACTTC.

The V gene is TRBV9, the J gene TRBJ2-3; the D is unclear. Deletions cut 0 bases from V and 0 bases from J, with 8 bases between. This CDR3 is 15 amino acids long. Germline V gene lookup returns CDR1 SGDLS and CDR2 YYNGEE. CDR3 residues: CASSVDRPSTDTQYF. For the CDR3, the DNA is TGTGCCAGCAGCGTAGATCGTCCTAGCACAGATACGCAGTATTTT.

The J gene is TRBJ2-7, the V gene TRBV6-1; the match to TRBD1 covers 10 bases. The V gene end was trimmed by 5 bases and the J gene end by 3 bases; junction bases not matched to a gene: 7. The CDR3 extends over 15 amino acids. The germline CDR1 and CDR2 sequences are MNHNS and SASEGT. In nucleotides, the CDR3 is TGTGCCAGCAGTAGCGGGACAGGGGTAGGCTACGAGCAGTACTTC. This gives the protein CASSSGTGVGYEQYF.

This chain links TRBV6-6 with TRBJ2-3; D not resolved. The CDR3 has 16 amino acids. Germline V gene lookup returns CDR1 MNHNY and CDR2 SVGAGI (reference sequence). V was shortened by 2 bases and J by 1 base, with 13 bases between the two germline ends. DNA of the CDR3: TGTGCCAGCAGTTACGGGCAGGACCCGGGCACAGATACGCAGTATTTT. This sequence encodes CASSYGQDPGTDTQYF.

The sample holds a few counts of this clonotype. The genes are TRBV3-1 and TRBJ1-2, with no clear D. The CDR3 spans 16 residues. The germline V gene has CDR1 LGHDT and CDR2 YNNKEL (reference sequence). With 0 bases removed from V and 8 bases from J, the gap between germline ends came to 19 bases. DNA for the CDR3: TGTGCCAGCAGCCAAGACCGCCGCGTCACGAACGGGGGCTACACCTTC. Translating gives CASSQDRRVTNGGYTF.

The chain is built from TRBV5-4 and TRBJ2-6; D uncertain. This CDR3 contains 15 residues. Germline lookup yields CDR1 SGHNT and CDR2 YYREEE (reference sequence). The V gene lost 6 bases and the J gene lost 0 bases, with 10 bases spanning the gap. CDR3 nucleotide sequence: TGTGCCAGCACCGGACCGAGCTCTGGGGCCAACGTCCTGACTTTC. Protein product: CASTGPSSGANVLTF.

The chain uses TRBV7-3 and TRBJ1-1, with D hard to call. The CDR3 consists of 13 residues. Germline loops: CDR1 SGHTA, CDR2 FQGTGA. Trimming removed 7 bases from V and 4 bases from J, with 13 bases in between. The CDR3 DNA is TGTGCCAGCACTGACGAGGGTGGCACTGAAGCTTTCTTT. Encoded protein: CASTDEGGTEAFF.

The chain uses TRBV7-9 and TRBJ1-1; D gene unclear. Germline-derived CDR1 and CDR2 are SEHNR and FQNEAQ (reference sequence). Trimming removed 2 bases at V and 0 bases at J, with 10 bases between. CDR3 length equals 15 residues. The chain's CDR3 is CASSLLPGVNTEAFF. The CDR3 DNA reads as TGTGCCAGCAGCTTATTGCCGGGCGTGAACACTGAAGCTTTCTTT.

The chain has TRBV11-2 and TRBJ2-3; 7 nucleotides align to TRBD2. This CDR3 spans 17 amino acids. Germline trimming cut 1 base from V and 4 bases from J; bases unmatched to any gene: 11. Germline V lookup: CDR1 SGHAT, CDR2 FQNNGV. CDR3 protein: CASSLVGTIVRPDTQYF. DNA of the CDR3: TGTGCCAGCAGCTTAGTAGGGACTATTGTCCGGCCAGATACGCAGTATTTT.

The chain employs TRBV6-2 or TRBV6-3 and TRBJ2-7; TRBD2 matches at 7 bases. Trimming removed 5 bases from V and 3 bases from J; junction bases left unmatched: 7. The CDR3 runs 14 residues. CDR1 MNHEY and CDR2 SVGEGT come from the germline V gene. CDR3 sequence reads: CASSKSGVNYEQYF. CDR3 nucleotide sequence: TGTGCCAGCAGTAAGAGCGGGGTTAACTACGAGCAGTACTTC.

The chain has TRBV29-1 and TRBJ2-6; 7 positions match TRBD1. The CDR3 length is 14 residues. With V trimmed by 4 bases and J by 4 bases, 4 bases remained unmatched. CDR1 and CDR2 from the germline V gene are SQVTM and ANQGSEA. The DNA for the CDR3 is TGCAGCGTTGTCACAGGGGTCGGGGCCAACGTCCTGACTTTC. Encoded protein: CSVVTGVGANVLTF.

The chain recombines TRBV28 with TRBJ1-1; the match to TRBD1 covers 10 bases. Germline assignment: CDR1 MDHEN and CDR2 SYDVKM. J lost 11 bases, V lost 6 bases, and 9 bases had no gene match. CDR3 size: 13 residues. CDR3 loop: CASRIRDRGYAFF. CDR3 DNA: TGTGCCAGCAGGATCCGGGACAGGGGTTATGCTTTCTTT.

This sequence joins TRBV30 and TRBJ1-5; D may be TRBD1 (5 bases). There are 14 residues in the CDR3. V lost 2 bases to trimming and J lost 4 bases, with 12 bases between them. The germline V gene encodes CDR1 GTSNPN and CDR2 SVGIG (reference sequence). DNA for the CDR3: TGTGCCTGGAGTCCGCGGGGGTTGAATCAGCCCCAGCATTTT. It specifies CAWSPRGLNQPQHF. Supplemented by reference TRBV30 and TRBJ1-5, the full variable domain reads SQTIHQWPATLVQPVGSPLSLECTVEGTSNPNLYWYRQAAGRGLQLLFYSVGIGQISSEVPQNLSASRPQDRQFILSSKKLLLSDSGFYLCAWSPRGLNQPQHFGDGTRLSIL.

The chain recombines TRBV5-1 with TRBJ2-5; TRBD1 might be the D (6 bases). Germline V gene sequence: CDR1 SGHRS, CDR2 YFSETQ. The CDR3 covers 13 residues. Trimming pared 7 bases from V and 3 bases from J, leaving 13 bases between. The CDR3 protein is CASARTGKETQYF. The CDR3 DNA follows: TGCGCCAGCGCACGTACAGGGAAAGAGACCCAGTACTTC.

This clonotype was recorded only once. The J gene is TRBJ1-6, the V gene TRBV6-6, with D possibly TRBD1 on 6 matching bases. V dropped 10 bases and J dropped 8 bases, with 18 bases sitting between them. The CDR3 length is 14 residues. Germline V gene lookup returns CDR1 MNHNY and CDR2 SVGAGI (reference sequence). The CDR3 region is CATTTRGSDSPLHF. CDR3 nucleotide sequence: TGTGCCACCACAACGAGGGGGTCGGATTCACCCCTCCACTTT.

The rearrangement links TRBV29-1 to TRBJ2-2, with a weak D call TRBD2 (6 bases). The CDR3 sequence is 12 residues long. Per the germline V gene, CDR1 is SQVTM and CDR2 is ANQGSEA. The germline V and J ends were trimmed by 7 bases and 3 bases, with 9 bases remaining between them. CDR3 residues: CSAGVDTGELFF. The CDR3 nucleotides read TGCAGCGCGGGGGTCGACACCGGGGAGCTGTTTTTT.

The chain carries TRBV4-3 and TRBJ2-3, with TRBD2 identical over 11 bases. The trim removed 3 bases at V and 3 bases at J, leaving 8 bases unmatched. In germline, CDR1 is LGHNA, CDR2 YSLEER. This CDR3 comprises 17 residues. DNA for the CDR3: TGCGCCAGCAGCCAGACCGGGACTAGCGGTATAACAGATACGCAGTATTTT. Its translation: CASSQTGTSGITDTQYF.

The V and J genes are TRBV2 and TRBJ2-7, with D perhaps given as TRBD1 or TRBD2 (5 bases each). Germline CDR1 SNHLY, CDR2 FYNNEI. This CDR3 has 13 amino acids. The V and J ends lost 6 bases and 7 bases respectively, with 16 bases between them. As DNA, the CDR3 is TGTGCCAGCAGCGAAAATAGGGACGGGGAGCAGTACTTC. Translation: CASSENRDGEQYF.

The chain employs TRBV3-1 and TRBJ1-2, with no clear D. Per germline, CDR1 LGHDT and CDR2 YNNKEL (reference sequence). Trimming took off 0 bases at V and 9 bases at J, with 11 bases between the two ends. The CDR3 is made up of 13 amino acids. For the CDR3, the DNA is TGTGCCAGCAGCCAAGAGAGGAGGGAGAGCTACACCTTC. Translating it yields CASSQERRESYTF.

The chain couples TRBV18 to TRBJ1-3; D is unresolved. This CDR3 is 16 amino acids long. Trimming pared 0 bases from V and 0 bases from J, leaving 9 bases between. Germline assignment: CDR1 KGHSH and CDR2 LQKENI. The CDR3: CASSPPRTLSGNTIYF. The CDR3 DNA sequence: TGTGCCAGCTCACCACCGCGGACCCTCTCTGGAAACACCATATATTTT.

The chain has TRBV7-2 and TRBJ1-5, with D perhaps matching TRBD1 (5 bases). Trimming removed 5 bases from V and 0 bases from J, with 11 bases in between. Germline-derived CDR1 and CDR2 are SGHTA and FQGNSA. The CDR3 totals 15 residues. CDR3 region: CASSPTVNSNQPQHF. The CDR3 nucleotides are TGTGCCAGCAGCCCGACAGTGAATAGCAATCAGCCCCAGCATTTT.